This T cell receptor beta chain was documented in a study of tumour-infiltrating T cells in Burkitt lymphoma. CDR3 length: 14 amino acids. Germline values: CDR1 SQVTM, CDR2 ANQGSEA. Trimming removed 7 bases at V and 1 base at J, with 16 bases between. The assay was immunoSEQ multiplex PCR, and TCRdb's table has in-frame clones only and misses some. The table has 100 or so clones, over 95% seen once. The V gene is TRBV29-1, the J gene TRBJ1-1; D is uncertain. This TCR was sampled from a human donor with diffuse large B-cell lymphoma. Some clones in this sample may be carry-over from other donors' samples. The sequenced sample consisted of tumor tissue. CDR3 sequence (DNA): TGCAGCGGTGCCAAGCCTAACGCGAACACTGAAGCTTTCTTT. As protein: CSGAKPNANTEAFF.